A selection of T cell receptor beta chains follows, all from one sample in a study of identical twins. TCRdb analysed the 5' RACE reads with MiXCR anew, one entry per CDR3 protein. This sample has around 1.7 million distinct CDR3 sequences, with about 30% found just once. The specimen sequenced was cord blood. Source of these receptors: a newborn girl in good health. Both conserved end residues are part of each CDR3. Fields, in order: CDR3 length, V gene, D gene, J gene, clone size, CDR3 DNA, CDR3 protein. D genes are given only for firm matches. The listing skips clone size in some rows; elsewhere it reads once, few, many or a size class.

17	TRBV14	.	TRBJ2-3	.	TGTGCCAGCAGCCAAGAACCCTTAGAGCCGATCACAGATACGCAGTATTTT	CASSQEPLEPITDTQYF
15	TRBV28	TRBD1	TRBJ1-2	few	TGTGCCAGCAGTCTTGGGCAGGGGACAGACTATGGCTACACCTTC	CASSLGQGTDYGYTF
15	TRBV20-1	.	TRBJ2-1	few	TGCAGCGATCAAAGGGTGGGGGTGGCCTACAATGAGCAGTTCTTC	CSDQRVGVAYNEQFF
14	TRBV6-6	.	TRBJ2-3	few	TGTGCCAGCAGTTCGACAGTCAACACAGATACGCAGTATTTT	CASSSTVNTDTQYF
17	TRBV20-1	.	TRBJ2-2	.	TGCAGTGCTAGAGATCACAGAACTTACCCGAACACCGGGGAGCTGTTTTTT	CSARDHRTYPNTGELFF
15	TRBV12-3/TRBV12-4	.	TRBJ1-1	.	TGTGCCAGCAGTTTGGCAGGTGCACTACCGATTGAAGCTTTCTTT	CASSLAGALPIEAFF
16	TRBV12-3/TRBV12-4	.	TRBJ1-6	.	TGTGCCAGCAGTTTAGCCAGGCTCTCCTATAATTCACCCCTCCACTTT	CASSLARLSYNSPLHF
15	TRBV11-2	TRBD1	TRBJ1-1	.	TGTGCCAGCAGCGGGGCACAGGGGGCGTTCACTGAAGCTTTCTTT	CASSGAQGAFTEAFF
14	TRBV6-5	TRBD1	TRBJ1-5	few	TGTGCCAGCAGTTACTACACAGGGGGTCAGCCCCAGCATTTT	CASSYYTGGQPQHF
14	TRBV20-1	TRBD1	TRBJ1-2	few	TGCAGTGCTAGAATCGGGACAGCGGCCCATGGCTACACCTTC	CSARIGTAAHGYTF
16	TRBV5-1	TRBD2	TRBJ2-1	.	TGCGCCAGCAGCTTGGGACTAGCGATAATAGAGGGTGAGCAGTTCTTC	CASSLGLAIIEGEQFF
15	TRBV9	TRBD2	TRBJ2-5	many	TGTGCCAGCAGCGTAGTAACTAGCGTCCAAGAGACCCAGTACTTC	CASSVVTSVQETQYF
16	TRBV5-1	TRBD2	TRBJ2-3	.	TGCGCCAGCAGCTTGTGGGGGGGACGTAGCACAGATACGCAGTATTTT	CASSLWGGRSTDTQYF
13	TRBV12-5	.	TRBJ1-6	.	TGTGCTAGTGGTTTTTCAGCGTCAAAGGCCCTCCACTTT	CASGFSASKALHF
13	TRBV7-2	.	TRBJ2-5	.	TGTGCCAGCAGCGCAAGATGGGGGCAGACCCAGTACTTC	CASSARWGQTQYF
13	TRBV24-1	.	TRBJ2-2	.	TGTGCCACCAGTGCCGAAATCAAGGGGGAGCTGTTTTTT	CATSAEIKGELFF
20	TRBV25-1	TRBD2	TRBJ2-3	.	TGTGCCAGCAGTGAACGAGGACTAGCGGGAGGCCATTCCAGCACAGATACGCAGTATTTT	CASSERGLAGGHSSTDTQYF
15	TRBV29-1	TRBD1	TRBJ2-5	.	TGCAGCGTTGCGTGGACAGGGGGAAAAAACAATGAGCAGTACTTC	CSVAWTGGKNNEQYF
14	TRBV20-1	.	TRBJ1-4	.	TGCAGTGCTCGGGGATTCGGAACTAATGAAAAACTGTTTTTT	CSARGFGTNEKLFF
18	TRBV12-5	TRBD1	TRBJ1-2	once	TGTGCTAGTGGTTTGATTGAGAGTAGGACAGGGTCTAACTATGGCTACACCTTC	CASGLIESRTGSNYGYTF
12	TRBV18	.	TRBJ2-3	few	TGTGCCAGCTCACCGTCCGAAGATACGCAGTATTTT	CASSPSEDTQYF
18	TRBV11-2	TRBD2	TRBJ2-3	.	TGTGCCAGCAGCTTACGGGCCGCGGGTAGCGGGGGGGAGGATACGCAGTATTTT	CASSLRAAGSGGEDTQYF
15	TRBV4-1	.	TRBJ2-7	few	TGCGCCAGCAGCCAAGGACGGGACATCATTTACGAGCAGTACTTC	CASSQGRDIIYEQYF
16	TRBV20-1	TRBD1	TRBJ1-1	.	TGCAGTGCTTTTCCTCGACAGGGATGGAGAAGCACTGAAGCTTTCTTT	CSAFPRQGWRSTEAFF
15	TRBV9	.	TRBJ2-1	many	TGTGCCAGCAGCCCCCACGGGAGCTCCTACAATGAGCAGTTCTTC	CASSPHGSSYNEQFF
12	TRBV29-1	.	TRBJ2-7	.	TGCAGCGCTCCGGGACCCTTGGGGGGGCAGTACTTC	CSAPGPLGGQYF
14	TRBV5-1	.	TRBJ1-1	few	TGCGCCAGCAGCTTATCGGGGGGCTACACTGAAGCTTTCTTT	CASSLSGGYTEAFF
12	TRBV28	.	TRBJ1-1	.	TGTGCCAGCAGTCTCCTTGAAGGGCTAGCTTTCTTT	CASSLLEGLAFF
16	TRBV5-1	TRBD1	TRBJ2-1	few	TGCGCCAGCAGCTTGATGGGACAGGGAAACCACAATGAGCAGTTCTTC	CASSLMGQGNHNEQFF
15	TRBV12-3/TRBV12-4	TRBD2	TRBJ2-1	many	TGTGCCAGCAGTATTCGGGAGGGCCCCTACAATGAGCAGTTCTTC	CASSIREGPYNEQFF
16	TRBV4-2	.	TRBJ1-6	few	TGTGCCAGCAGCCAAGAACAGGCCAGGGGTGGCCCACCCCTCCACTTT	CASSQEQARGGPPLHF
15	TRBV5-8	.	TRBJ2-1	few	TGTGCCAGCAGCTTGACCCCCGGGAGTTACAATGAGCAGTTCTTC	CASSLTPGSYNEQFF
13	TRBV18	TRBD2	TRBJ2-1	few	TGTGCCAGCTCAAGACTAGCAAGGAATGAGCAGTTCTTC	CASSRLARNEQFF
15	TRBV11-3	TRBD1	TRBJ2-7	.	TGTGCCAGCAGCTTAATGTCAGGGGGATCCTACGAGCAGTACTTC	CASSLMSGGSYEQYF
16	TRBV27	.	TRBJ2-5	few	TGTGCCAGCAGCCTGATACCACAGGGCGCCCAAGAGACCCAGTACTTC	CASSLIPQGAQETQYF